This T cell receptor (beta chain) was identified in a study of cytomegalovirus exposure and HLA in healthy donors (dated by TCRdb to about 2017). Some background on the complete study: In an earlier analysis of 587 of the donors, under 300 Gb of sequence data and 90 million to 130 million unique TCR beta sequences from about 190 million T cells were reported. An early release that covered approximately 600 HLA-typed donors contained about 300 gigabases of sequencing data and around 80 million unique TCR sequences. Of the roughly 400 genotyped donors, over 80% were placed in the genetic ancestry cluster associated with self-reported Caucasian donors. The study aimed to test whether cataloging public T cell receptors could reveal signatures of past pathogen exposure. The study profiled the T cell repertoires of under 850 subjects by immunosequencing and related them to cytomegalovirus serostatus. In addition to the first cohort of roughly 700 subjects, a separate validation cohort of about 120 different subjects was used. To predict cytomegalovirus infection status, the study brought together high-throughput TCR immunosequencing, statistical association of individual TCRs with disease status, and machine learning. In a later analysis, previously published TCR beta repertoires from more than 500 donors were re-analyzed and high-resolution HLA genotyping was added so that TCR occurrence patterns could be studied. Rather than using new phenotypic data, the later analysis identified candidate immune exposures from TCR beta sequences and from how often those sequences occurred across donors. An earlier analysis of approximately 640 of the donors applied high-throughput TCR beta sequencing to assess whether each TCR beta V gene segment acted as functional or pseudogenic. Donor age, sex, ethnicity and CMV serostatus were compiled alongside the repertoire data. A later genetic analysis took genome-wide SNP genotypes for 398 of the 666 donors and used that subset as a discovery cohort. Every repertoire in the discovery cohort had been generated on one and the same sequencing platform. Class I and class II HLA loci were covered by the typing at four-digit resolution. The number of donors typed differed by locus, with roughly 629-640 for A, B, C, DRB1 and DQB1, approximately 500 for DQA1, nearly 610 for DPA1, and some 440 for DPB1. A handful of DR-DQ haplotypes were treated as single units for association and clustering because of strong linkage in the cohort. Among a few hundred genotyped donors of the cohort, an average of around 240,000 unique TCR beta nucleotide sequences were sequenced per donor, 15% to 20% of them non-productive.

In total, approximately 690 healthy bone marrow donors made up the cohort. Cohort members were all nominally healthy when sampled, although unrecorded immune exposures were likely present. The donor was CMV seropositive and belonged to the group of over 250 seropositive cohort members. Every donor gave a peripheral blood sample, and the peripheral blood mononuclear cells from that sample were used for TCR beta sequencing. Genomic DNA extraction from the blood cell samples was performed with the Qiagen DNeasy Blood Extraction Kit. Counted from cysteine to phenylalanine, this CDR3 has 14 amino acids. Only CDR3 DNA remains: 42 bases, in frame from the first base. Via the germline V gene, CDR1 is SGHRS and CDR2 YFSETQ. The germline V end is reduced by 4 bases and the J end by 2 bases; junction bases left unmatched: 4. A remark on this clone: The target of this receptor is not known. Base qualities are not at hand, and no much larger clone is one base apart.

Study-level results and caveats: Because some donors lacked HLA typing at each locus, the association tests relied only on the typed subset. In a later analysis, HLA-associated TCR beta chains showed more clonal expansion and lower generation probabilities than non-associated chains that were equally common. Most TCR sequences were seen in very few donors, while some public TCRs were found in many individuals. A further reported finding was that TCR beta sequences accurately predicted the HLA-A and HLA-B alleles for most subjects in the first cohort. Broadly in line with IMGT annotations, most TCR beta V segments showed up in productive rearrangements about 90% or about 30% of the time in an earlier analysis of 587 of the donors. A later analysis reported that several top co-occurrence clusters appeared linked to parvovirus B19, influenza, CMV and Epstein-Barr virus. A later genetic analysis associated a missense DCLRE1C variant with V-gene and J-gene trimming of TCR beta chains, and an independent cohort replicated the association. In a later genetic analysis, fewer N-insertions in productive TCRs were reported among donors in an Asian-associated ancestry cluster than the approximately 670-donor mean. Strong co-occurrence of HLA alleles, especially DR and DQ, made assigning TCR associations to individual alleles difficult. Some IMGT-functional V segments, including TRBV6-2 and TRBV6-3, could not be told apart with the 87-base-pair reads, so those segments were excluded. Presence/absence analyses assumed roughly uniform sequencing depth across donors, an assumption that may not hold. The study gave a list of around 170 TCR beta chains associated with cytomegalovirus. A group of highly shared sequence variants was considered likely to be a technical artifact of the sequencing pipeline. Correlated functional status among segregating V segments might reflect linkage disequilibrium, but an unknown experimental factor could not be ruled out. This cohort had only TCR beta chains sequenced, and the lack of alpha or paired-chain data limited which features could be detected. Over 15 rarely observed V segments, including chromosome 9 orphons, were excluded from the earlier analysis of approximately 600 of the donors because counts were too low. The authors suggested that the approach could potentially be extended to other disease states and immunological phenotypes. Cytomegalovirus status was reported to be diagnosed by the classifier with high specificity and sensitivity in both the original and validation cohorts. Specific HLA alleles were associated with about 17,000 TCR beta sequences at a false discovery rate of 0.05 in a later analysis. A few of the identified cytomegalovirus-associated TCR beta chains were confirmed in vitro to be specific for cytomegalovirus antigens. For the cohort, immune exposure information was limited to CMV serostatus. According to a later analysis, TCR association rates differed among HLA loci, with DRB1 alleles showing the most associated TCRs and HLA-C alleles showing the fewest. A later analysis found that most CMV-associated TCR beta chains appeared HLA-restricted, with HLA associations seemingly driven largely by CMV exposure.

The method was the immunoSEQ multiplex PCR assay. The multiplex PCR relied on a mix of 60 forward primers for TCR Vbeta segments and 13 reverse primers for TCR Jbeta segments. Amplification of the CDR3 region of rearranged TCR beta genes was performed with a multiplex PCR assay on genomic DNA. Amplified TCR beta libraries were sequenced as 87-base-pair reads on the Illumina HiSeq System. The authors processed their data as follows. A later analysis tallied 70 million to 100 million unique TCR beta chains across the approximately 670 repertoires, and around 12 million of those chains were shared by two or more donors. Raw reads were error-corrected and collapsed into unique sequences with a nearest-neighbor algorithm that merged closely related sequences to remove PCR and sequencing errors. V, D and J gene segments were assigned by aligning CDR3 sequences to IMGT reference sequences. Each retained sequence needed at least a six-nucleotide match to both a V gene segment and a J gene segment. Rearrangements were classified as productive when the CDR3 lacked stop codons and remained in frame with V and J, and all other rearrangements were classified as non-productive. Following IMGT convention, CDR3 was defined as the stretch from the second conserved V-encoded cysteine up to the conserved J-encoded phenylalanine. The earlier analysis of some 550 of the donors excluded any sequence lacking an unambiguous match to a single V gene segment. In an earlier analysis of a few hundred of the donors, a V segment was called functional when productive rearrangements were above 56.7%, and segregating when the standard deviation between donors exceeded 5%. A statistical classification framework was developed to diagnose cytomegalovirus status using the catalog of TCR beta chain sequences. A later analysis assigned V and J genes by comparing TCR nucleotide sequences with IMGT/GENE-DB human TR gene sequences. A later analysis assigned CDR3 sequences and most-parsimonious VDJ recombination scenarios with the TCRdist pipeline. A later analysis defined each TCR beta chain by its CDR3 amino acid sequence plus V-gene family, and excluded reads lacking a unique V-gene family. In a later analysis, 450 to 600 highly shared, low-generation-probability nucleotide sequences were removed to address suspected cross-contamination and a sequencing artifact. A later analysis calculated a clonal expansion index for each public chain from normalized within-repertoire ranks of inferred template counts. In a later analysis, generation probabilities were computed with a VDJ recombination model fitted to out-of-frame rearrangements, and the resulting probabilities were checked against IGoR. A later analysis scored TCR-TCR, TCR-HLA and TCR-CMV co-occurrence with hypergeometric tests, applying a repertoire-size bias correction to TCR pairs. A later analysis estimated false discovery rates by permuting HLA or CMV assignments 20 times. In a later analysis, co-occurring TCRs were grouped using DBSCAN, and TCRdist sequence similarity was added for clustering within HLA-allele-positive subsets. For co-occurrence clustering, repertoires with fewer than 30,000 or more than 120,000 public chains were excluded, along with roughly 5 repertoires with anomalous nucleotide sharing. The source is immuneACCESS, and TCRdb retained only in-frame sequences with V and J called. Part of the clones is not carried over; for the studies checked, unresolved V genes explain less than half of this, and the remainder is unexplained. V and J calls and clone size are as listed in that table; D and trimming were resolved from the DNA. Across this sample there are approximately 110,000 clones, with over 60% seen only once. Of the sample, roughly 12% falls within the top ten clones.

Sequencing used PBMCs. This chain is built from TRBV5-1 and TRBJ2-3; 7 central bases correspond to TRBD1. This TCR was recovered from a woman between 40 and 50 years old in good health and CMV-seropositive. Here is the DNA: TGCGCCAGCAGCAAGGGACAGACCACAGATACGCAGTATTTT. Its translation reads: CASSKGQTTDTQYF.